The 6 T cell receptor beta chains listed next were all sequenced from one sample in a study of cytomegalovirus exposure and HLA in healthy donors. The study ran its PCR with 60 Vbeta and 13 Jbeta primers. The table came from immunoSEQ multiplex PCR; TCRdb's copy has only in-frame clones and leaves some out. The sample yields about 200,000 clones, around three quarters seen once. Sequencing was carried out using PBMCs. Source of these receptors: a young woman in good health and CMV-seronegative.

This sequence joins TRBV5-1 and TRBJ2-3, with 10 bases that match TRBD2. Germline V CDR1 and CDR2: SGHRS, YFSETQ. The CDR3 extends over 21 amino acids. V lost 0 bases and J lost 9; bases outside the gene matches: 25. CDR3 coding DNA: TGCGCCAGCAGCTTGGGGGGGTATGCCGGGACTAGCGCCCTGAGGGGTGTCACGCAGTATTTT. Translated: CASSLGGYAGTSALRGVTQYF.

This chain joins TRBV19 and TRBJ1-1; no reliable D call. This CDR3 has 13 amino acids. The germline V and J ends were trimmed by 0 bases and 5 bases, with 7 bases remaining between them. The germline V gene has CDR1 LNHDA and CDR2 SQIVND (reference sequence). The CDR3 bases are TGTGCCAGTAGTATAGATGCGGCTACTGAAGCTTTCTTT. Protein product: CASSIDAATEAFF.

The sample holds a few counts of this clone. The V gene is TRBV7-6, the J gene TRBJ2-2; D gene unclear. V shed 5 bases and J shed 8 bases, with 18 bases lying between them. Looked up from germline, CDR1 is SGHVS and CDR2 is FNYEAQ. The CDR3 loop spans 15 amino acids. CDR3 sequence reads: CASSPRSPRVGELFF. The DNA of the CDR3 is TGTGCCAGCAGCCCCCGGTCACCCCGGGTTGGGGAGCTGTTTTTT.

V is TRBV19 and J is TRBJ2-7; 9 bases align to TRBD1. Germline assignment: CDR1 LNHDA and CDR2 SQIVND (reference sequence). J lost 3 bases, V lost 5 bases, and 5 bases had no gene match. The CDR3 has 14 amino acids. The CDR3 DNA reads as TGTGCCAGTAGTCACAGGGGGCTGAACTACGAGCAGTACTTC. This sequence encodes CASSHRGLNYEQYF.

V usage is TRBV6-5 and J usage is TRBJ2-5; D is uncertain. The J call may not be correct, given that the DNA end is closer to TRBJ2-7. CDR3 length equals 12 residues. Germline V CDR1 and CDR2: MNHEY, SVGAGI. CDR3: CASSRNLNEQYF. The CDR3 DNA sequence: TGTGCCAGCAGCCGAAATTTGAACGAGCAGTACTTC.

The V gene is TRBV15, the J gene TRBJ2-5, with a tentative D call TRBD2 (6 bases). Judging by the DNA end, TRBJ2-7 fits better; the J call may be wrong. The CDR3 contains 16 residues. The germline V gene encodes CDR1 LNHNV and CDR2 YYDKDF (reference sequence). CDR3 loop: CATSRSLALFSGEQYF. The CDR3 DNA is TGTGCCACCAGCCGCTCACTAGCTCTTTTCTCCGGCGAGCAGTACTTC.